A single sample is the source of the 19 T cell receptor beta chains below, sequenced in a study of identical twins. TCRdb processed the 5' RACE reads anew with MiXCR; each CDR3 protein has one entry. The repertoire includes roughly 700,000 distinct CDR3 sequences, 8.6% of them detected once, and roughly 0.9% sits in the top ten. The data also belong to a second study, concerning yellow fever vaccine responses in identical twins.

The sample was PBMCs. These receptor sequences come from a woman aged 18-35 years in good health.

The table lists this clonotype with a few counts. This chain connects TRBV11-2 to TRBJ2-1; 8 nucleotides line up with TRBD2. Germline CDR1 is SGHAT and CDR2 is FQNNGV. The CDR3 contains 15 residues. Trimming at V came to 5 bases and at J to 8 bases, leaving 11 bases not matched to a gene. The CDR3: CASSHLGRLAHEQFF. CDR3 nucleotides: TGTGCCAGCAGCCATTTGGGCCGACTAGCGCATGAGCAGTTCTTC. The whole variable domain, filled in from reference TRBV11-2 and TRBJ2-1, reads EAGVAQSPRYKIIEKRQSVAFWCNPISGHATLYWYQQILGQGPKLLIQFQNNGVVDDSQLPKDRFSAERLKGVDSTLKIQPAKLEDSAVYLCASSHLGRLAHEQFFGPGTRLTVL.

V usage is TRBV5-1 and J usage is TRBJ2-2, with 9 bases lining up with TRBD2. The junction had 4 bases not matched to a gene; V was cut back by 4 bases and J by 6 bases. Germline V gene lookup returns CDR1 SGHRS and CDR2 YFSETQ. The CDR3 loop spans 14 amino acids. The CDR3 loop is CASSRGTSPGELFF. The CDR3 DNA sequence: TGCGCCAGCAGCAGAGGGACTAGCCCCGGGGAGCTGTTTTTT. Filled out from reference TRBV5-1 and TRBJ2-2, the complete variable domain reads KAGVTQTPRYLIKTRGQQVTLSCSPISGHRSVSWYQQTPGQGLQFLFEYFSETQRNKGNFPGRFSGRQFSNSRSEMNVSTLELGDSALYLCASSRGTSPGELFFGEGSRLTVL.

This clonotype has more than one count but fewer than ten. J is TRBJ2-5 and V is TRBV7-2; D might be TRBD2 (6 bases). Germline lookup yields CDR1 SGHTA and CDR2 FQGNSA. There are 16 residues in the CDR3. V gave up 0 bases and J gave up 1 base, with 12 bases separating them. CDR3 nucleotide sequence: TGTGCCAGCAGCTTAGCATGGCGGGGAAGCCAAGAGACCCAGTACTTC. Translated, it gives CASSLAWRGSQETQYF.

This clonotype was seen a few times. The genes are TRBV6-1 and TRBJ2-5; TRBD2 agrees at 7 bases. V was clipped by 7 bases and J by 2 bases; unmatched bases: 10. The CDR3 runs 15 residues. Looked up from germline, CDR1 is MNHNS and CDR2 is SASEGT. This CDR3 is CASTKGLAAQETQYF. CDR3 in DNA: TGTGCCAGCACCAAGGGGCTAGCGGCACAAGAGACCCAGTACTTC.

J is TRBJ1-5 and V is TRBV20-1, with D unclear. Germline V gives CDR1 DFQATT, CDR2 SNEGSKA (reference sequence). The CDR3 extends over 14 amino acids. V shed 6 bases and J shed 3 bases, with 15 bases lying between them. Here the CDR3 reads CSAAIHDYNQPQHF. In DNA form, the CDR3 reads TGCAGTGCCGCTATACACGACTACAATCAGCCCCAGCATTTT.

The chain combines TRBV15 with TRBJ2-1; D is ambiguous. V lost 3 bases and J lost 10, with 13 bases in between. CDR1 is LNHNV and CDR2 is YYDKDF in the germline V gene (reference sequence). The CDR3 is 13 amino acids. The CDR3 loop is CATSSRSAIEQFF. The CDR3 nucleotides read TGTGCCACCAGCAGTCGATCGGCCATCGAGCAGTTCTTC. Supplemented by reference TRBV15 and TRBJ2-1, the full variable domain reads DAMVIQNPRYQVTQFGKPVTLSCSQTLNHNVMYWYQQKSSQAPKLLFHYYDKDFNNEADTPDNFQSRRPNTSFCFLDIRSPGLGDTAMYLCATSSRSAIEQFFGPGTRLTVL.

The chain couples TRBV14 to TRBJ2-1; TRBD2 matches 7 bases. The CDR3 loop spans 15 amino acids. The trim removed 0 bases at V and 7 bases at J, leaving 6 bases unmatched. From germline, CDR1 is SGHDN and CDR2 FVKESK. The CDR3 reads CASSQESGIGNEQFF. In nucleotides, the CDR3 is TGTGCCAGCAGCCAAGAAAGCGGGATTGGGAATGAGCAGTTCTTC.

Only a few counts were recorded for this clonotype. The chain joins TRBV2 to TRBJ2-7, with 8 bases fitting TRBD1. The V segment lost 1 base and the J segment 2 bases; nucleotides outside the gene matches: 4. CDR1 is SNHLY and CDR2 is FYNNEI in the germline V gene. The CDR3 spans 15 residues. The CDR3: CASSEEDRAAYEQYF. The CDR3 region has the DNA TGTGCCAGCAGTGAAGAGGACAGGGCGGCCTACGAGCAGTACTTC.

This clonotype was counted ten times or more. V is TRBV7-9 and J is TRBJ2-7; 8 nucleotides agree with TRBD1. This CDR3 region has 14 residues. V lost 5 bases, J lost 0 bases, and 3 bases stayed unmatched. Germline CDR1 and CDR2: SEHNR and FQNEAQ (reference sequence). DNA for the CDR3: TGTGCCAGCAGCCCAGGGGGCACCTCCTACGAGCAGTACTTC. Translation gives CASSPGGTSYEQYF.

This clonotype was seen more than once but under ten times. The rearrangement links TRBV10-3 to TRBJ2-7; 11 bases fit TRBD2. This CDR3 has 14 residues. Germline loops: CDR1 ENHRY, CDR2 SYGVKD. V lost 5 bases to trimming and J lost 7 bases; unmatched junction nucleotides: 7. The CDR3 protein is CAISSSGGLGEQYF. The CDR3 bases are TGTGCCATCAGTTCTAGCGGGGGGCTGGGGGAGCAGTACTTC.

Here the CDR3 reads CATRTDHSPWAETQYF. The CDR3 region has the DNA TGTGCCACCAGGACTGACCACAGTCCGTGGGCAGAGACCCAGTACTTC. This rearrangement joins TRBV15 to TRBJ2-5; unclear D gene. The germline gives CDR1 LNHNV, CDR2 YYDKDF (reference sequence). The length of the CDR3 is 16 residues. V dropped 6 bases and J dropped 4 bases, with 21 bases sitting between them. Full variable domain (remainder filled in from reference TRBV15 and TRBJ2-5): DAMVIQNPRYQVTQFGKPVTLSCSQTLNHNVMYWYQQKSSQAPKLLFHYYDKDFNNEADTPDNFQSRRPNTSFCFLDIRSPGLGDTAMYLCATRTDHSPWAETQYFGPGTRLLVL.

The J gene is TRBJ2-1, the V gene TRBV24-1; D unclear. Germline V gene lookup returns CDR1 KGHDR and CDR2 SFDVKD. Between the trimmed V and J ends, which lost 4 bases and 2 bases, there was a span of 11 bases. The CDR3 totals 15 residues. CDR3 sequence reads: CATSDVRVPYNEQFF. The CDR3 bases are TGTGCCACCAGTGACGTTAGGGTCCCCTACAATGAGCAGTTCTTC.

The CDR3 nucleotides read TGCAGCGTTGAAACTAGCGGGAGTCCCCACGAGCAGTACTTC. Translating gives CSVETSGSPHEQYF. The chain combines TRBV29-1 with TRBJ2-7; TRBD2 aligns across 11 bases. This CDR3 contains 14 residues. V lost 2 bases and J lost 5; bases outside the gene matches: 5. In germline, CDR1 is SQVTM, CDR2 ANQGSEA.

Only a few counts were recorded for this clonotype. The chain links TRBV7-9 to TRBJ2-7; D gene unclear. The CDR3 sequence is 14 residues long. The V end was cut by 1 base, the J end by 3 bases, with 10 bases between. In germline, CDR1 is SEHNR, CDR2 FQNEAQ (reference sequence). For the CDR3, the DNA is TGTGCCAGCAGCTTAGACTGGACGGTCTACGAGCAGTACTTC. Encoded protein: CASSLDWTVYEQYF. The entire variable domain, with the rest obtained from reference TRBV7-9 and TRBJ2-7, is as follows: DTGVSQNPRHKITKRGQNVTFRCDPISEHNRLYWYRQTLGQGPEFLTYFQNEAQLEKSRLLSDRFSAERPKGSFSTLEIQRTEQGDSAMYLCASSLDWTVYEQYFGPGTRLTVT.

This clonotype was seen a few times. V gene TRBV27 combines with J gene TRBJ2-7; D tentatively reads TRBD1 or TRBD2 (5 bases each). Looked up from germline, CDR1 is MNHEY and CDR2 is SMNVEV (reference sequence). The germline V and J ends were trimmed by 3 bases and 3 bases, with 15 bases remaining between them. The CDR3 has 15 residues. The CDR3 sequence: CASSFLGTSGYEQYF. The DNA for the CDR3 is TGTGCCAGCAGTTTTTTAGGGACGAGTGGCTACGAGCAGTACTTC.

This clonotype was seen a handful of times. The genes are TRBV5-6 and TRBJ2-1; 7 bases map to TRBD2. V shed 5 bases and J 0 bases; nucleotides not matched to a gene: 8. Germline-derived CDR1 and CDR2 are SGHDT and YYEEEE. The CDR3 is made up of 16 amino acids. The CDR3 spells CASSSRGVSSYNEQFF. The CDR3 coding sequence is TGTGCCAGCAGTAGCCGGGGGGTCAGCTCCTACAATGAGCAGTTCTTC.

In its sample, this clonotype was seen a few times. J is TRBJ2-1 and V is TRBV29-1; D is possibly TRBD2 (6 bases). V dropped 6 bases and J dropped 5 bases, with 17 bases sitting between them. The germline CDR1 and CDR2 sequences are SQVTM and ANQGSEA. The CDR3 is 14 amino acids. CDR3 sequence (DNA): TGCAGCGTCCCGGGACTCTCACTAGACAATGAGCAGTTCTTC. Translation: CSVPGLSLDNEQFF.

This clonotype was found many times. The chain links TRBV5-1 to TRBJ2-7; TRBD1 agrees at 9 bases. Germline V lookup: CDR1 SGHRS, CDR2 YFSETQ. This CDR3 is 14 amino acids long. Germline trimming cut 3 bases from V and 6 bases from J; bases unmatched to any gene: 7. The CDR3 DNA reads TGCGCCAGCAGCTCCGGACAGGGGTTCTTCGAGCAGTACTTC. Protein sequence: CASSSGQGFFEQYF.

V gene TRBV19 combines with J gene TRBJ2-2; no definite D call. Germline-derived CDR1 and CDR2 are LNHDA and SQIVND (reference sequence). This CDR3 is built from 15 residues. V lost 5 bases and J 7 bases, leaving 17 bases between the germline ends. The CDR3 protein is CASSHGPTSDGELFF. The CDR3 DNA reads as TGTGCCAGTAGTCACGGGCCGACCTCGGACGGGGAGCTGTTTTTT.